The sequence of this TCR beta chain was determined in a study of blood T cell repertoires in COVID-19. For the study at large: Researchers got acute and convalescent COVID-19 samples from the United States, Italy and Spain. PBMCs, B-cell-depleted T cells, or T cells were the source of the cDNA or gDNA that made up the material.

The CDR3 length is 14 residues. V lost 10 bases to trimming and J lost 0 bases, with 15 bases between them. CDR1 is MGHDK, CDR2 SYGVNS, per germline. Allocation to cohorts depended on clinical history reported by the participants. In the original workflow: Amplification of reference gene primers was used by the study to estimate nucleated cell counts. Some clones are missing from TCRdb's copy, which holds only in-frame ones; the method was immunoSEQ multiplex PCR. V, J and clone size are those of that table, while D and trimming were read from the DNA. This table has about 330,000 clones, approximately 89% appearing once.

This TCR was sampled from a woman aged 25-40 years who had recovered from COVID-19. Sequenced input: PBMCs or T cells enriched from blood (not recorded which). The chain employs TRBV25-1 and TRBJ1-2; the D is unclear. In DNA form, the CDR3 reads TGTGCCAACACAGACGAACTTTCTAACTATGGCTACACCTTC. It translates to CANTDELSNYGYTF.